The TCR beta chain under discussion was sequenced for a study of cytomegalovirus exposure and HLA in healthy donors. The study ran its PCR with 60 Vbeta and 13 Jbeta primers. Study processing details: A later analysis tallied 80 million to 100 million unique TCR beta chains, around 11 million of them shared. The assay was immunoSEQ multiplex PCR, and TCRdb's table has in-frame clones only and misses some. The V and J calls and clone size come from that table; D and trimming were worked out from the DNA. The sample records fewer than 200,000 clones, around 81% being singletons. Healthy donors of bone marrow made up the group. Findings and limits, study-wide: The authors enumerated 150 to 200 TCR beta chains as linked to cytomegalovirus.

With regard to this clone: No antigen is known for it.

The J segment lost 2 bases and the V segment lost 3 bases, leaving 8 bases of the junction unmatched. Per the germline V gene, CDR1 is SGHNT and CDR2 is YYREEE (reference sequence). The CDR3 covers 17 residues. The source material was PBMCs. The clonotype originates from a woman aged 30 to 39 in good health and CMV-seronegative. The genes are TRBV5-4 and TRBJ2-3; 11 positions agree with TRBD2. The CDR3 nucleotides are TGTGCCAGCAGCTCTGATAGCGGGAGGGCCTTCACAGATACGCAGTATTTT. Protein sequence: CASSSDSGRAFTDTQYF.